This T cell receptor (beta chain) was sequenced in a study of blood T cell repertoires in COVID-19. Across the study: Some COVID-19 samples were acute and others convalescent; all came from the United States, Italy and Spain. T cells, B-cell-depleted T cells, or PBMCs provided the cDNA or gDNA that served as material.

Original data processing: Scientists estimated how many nucleated cells there were by amplifying reference gene primers. Sequencing was performed with immunoSEQ multiplex PCR; in TCRdb, only in-frame clones are kept and a portion is missing. V and J calls and clone size are as listed in that table; D and trimming were resolved from the DNA. The data contain 150,000 or so clones, 70% to 90% of them singletons. V lost 1 base and J 11 bases, leaving 19 bases between the germline ends. CDR1 is SGHVS, CDR2 FQNEAQ, per germline. The CDR3 spans 15 residues. This clone was observed a handful of times. The chain uses TRBV7-8 and TRBJ2-3; D perhaps matches TRBD2 (6 bases). Sequenced: peripheral blood. The clonotype originates from a woman aged 55-70 years with acute or convalescent COVID-19. CDR3 region: CASSLGLAAENQQYF. For the CDR3, the DNA is TGTGCCAGCAGCTTAGGTTTAGCGGCGGAAAACCAGCAGTATTTT. The full variable domain, completed using reference TRBV7-8 and TRBJ2-3, is GAGVSQSPRYKVAKRGQDVALRCDPISGHVSLFWYQQALGQGPEFLTYFQNEAQLDKSGLPSDRFFAERPEGSVSTLKIQRTQQEDSAVYLCASSLGLAAENQQYFGPGTRLTVL.